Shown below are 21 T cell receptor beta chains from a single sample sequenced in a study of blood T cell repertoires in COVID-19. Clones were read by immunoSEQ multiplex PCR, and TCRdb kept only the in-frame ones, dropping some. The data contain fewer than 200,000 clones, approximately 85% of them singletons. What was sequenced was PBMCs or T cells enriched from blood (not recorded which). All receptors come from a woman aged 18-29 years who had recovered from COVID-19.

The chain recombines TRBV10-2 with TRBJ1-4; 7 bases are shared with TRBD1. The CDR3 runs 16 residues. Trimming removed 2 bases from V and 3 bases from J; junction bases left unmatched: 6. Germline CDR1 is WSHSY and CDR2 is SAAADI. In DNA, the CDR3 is TGCGCCAGCAGTGAGAGAAGGGGGCTGGCTAATGAAAAACTGTTTTTT. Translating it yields CASSERRGLANEKLFF.

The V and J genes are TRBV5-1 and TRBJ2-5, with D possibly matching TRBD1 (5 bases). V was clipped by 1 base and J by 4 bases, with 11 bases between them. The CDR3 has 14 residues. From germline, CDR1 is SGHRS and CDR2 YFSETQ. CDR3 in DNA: TGCGCCAGCAGCTTGTTATCCCAGGGAGAGACCCAGTACTTC. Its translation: CASSLLSQGETQYF. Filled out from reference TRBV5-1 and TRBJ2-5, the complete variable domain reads KAGVTQTPRYLIKTRGQQVTLSCSPISGHRSVSWYQQTPGQGLQFLFEYFSETQRNKGNFPGRFSGRQFSNSRSEMNVSTLELGDSALYLCASSLLSQGETQYFGPGTRLLVL.

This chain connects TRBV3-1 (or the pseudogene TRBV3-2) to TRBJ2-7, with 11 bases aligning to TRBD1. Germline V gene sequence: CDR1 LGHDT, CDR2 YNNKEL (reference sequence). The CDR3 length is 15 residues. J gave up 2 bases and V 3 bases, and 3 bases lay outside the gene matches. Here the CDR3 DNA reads TGTGCCAGCAGCCAGTGGGGACAGGGGGCCTACGAGCAGTACTTC. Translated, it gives CASSQWGQGAYEQYF.

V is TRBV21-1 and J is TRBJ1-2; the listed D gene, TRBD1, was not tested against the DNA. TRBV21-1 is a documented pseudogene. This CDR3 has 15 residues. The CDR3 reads CASINTGPRVYGYTF. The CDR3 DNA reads TGTGCCAGCATCAACACAGGACCTCGTGTCTATGGCTACACCTTC.

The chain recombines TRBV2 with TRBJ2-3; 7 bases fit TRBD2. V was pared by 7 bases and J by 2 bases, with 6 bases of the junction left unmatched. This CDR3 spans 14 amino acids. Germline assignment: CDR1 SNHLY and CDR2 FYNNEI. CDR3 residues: CASTLAAPTDTQYF. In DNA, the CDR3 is TGTGCCAGCACGCTAGCGGCCCCCACAGATACGCAGTATTTT.

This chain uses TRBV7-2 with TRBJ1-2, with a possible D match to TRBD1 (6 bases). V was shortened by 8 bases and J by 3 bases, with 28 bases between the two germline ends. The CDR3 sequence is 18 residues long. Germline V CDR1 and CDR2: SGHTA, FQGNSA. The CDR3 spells CASFFLGGGRGRDYGYTF. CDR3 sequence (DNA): TGTGCCAGCTTTTTCTTGGGTGGGGGCCGGGGTAGGGACTATGGCTACACCTTC.

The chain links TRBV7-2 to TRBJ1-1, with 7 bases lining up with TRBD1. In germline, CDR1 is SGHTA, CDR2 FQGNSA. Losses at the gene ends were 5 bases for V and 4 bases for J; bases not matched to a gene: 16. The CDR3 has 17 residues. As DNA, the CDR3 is TGTGCCAGCAGCCCTCCTCCTGGAAGGGGGCCAAGCACTGAAGCTTTCTTT. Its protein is CASSPPPGRGPSTEAFF. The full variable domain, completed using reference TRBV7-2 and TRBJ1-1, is GAGVSQSPSNKVTEKGKDVELRCDPISGHTALYWYRQSLGQGLEFLIYFQGNSAPDKSGLPSDRFSAERTGGSVSTLTIQRTQQEDSAVYLCASSPPPGRGPSTEAFFGQGTRLTVV.

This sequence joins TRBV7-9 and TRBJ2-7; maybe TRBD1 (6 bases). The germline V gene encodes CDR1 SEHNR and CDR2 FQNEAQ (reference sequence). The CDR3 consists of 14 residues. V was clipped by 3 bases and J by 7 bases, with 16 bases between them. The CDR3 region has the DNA TGTGCCAGCAGCTTCGACAGGACAGTGGTGGAGCAGTACTTC. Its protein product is CASSFDRTVVEQYF.

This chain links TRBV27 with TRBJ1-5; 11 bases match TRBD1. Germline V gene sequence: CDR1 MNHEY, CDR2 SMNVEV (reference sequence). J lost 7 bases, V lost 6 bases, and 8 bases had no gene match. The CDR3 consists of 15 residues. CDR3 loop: CASSKAGTGGQPQHF. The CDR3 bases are TGTGCCAGCAGCAAAGCCGGGACAGGGGGACAGCCCCAGCATTTT.

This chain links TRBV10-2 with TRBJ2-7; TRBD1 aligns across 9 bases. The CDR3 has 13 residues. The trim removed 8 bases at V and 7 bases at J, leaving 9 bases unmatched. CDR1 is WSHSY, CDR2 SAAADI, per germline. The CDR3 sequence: CASHFPGQGEQYF. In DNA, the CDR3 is TGCGCCAGCCATTTTCCGGGACAGGGAGAGCAGTACTTC.

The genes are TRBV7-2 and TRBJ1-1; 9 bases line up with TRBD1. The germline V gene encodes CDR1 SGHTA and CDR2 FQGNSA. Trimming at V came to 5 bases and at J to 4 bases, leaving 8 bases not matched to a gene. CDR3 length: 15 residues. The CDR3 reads CASSPRDRAITEAFF. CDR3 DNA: TGTGCCAGCAGCCCCAGGGACAGGGCGATCACTGAAGCTTTCTTT.

DNA for the CDR3: TGTGCCAGCAGCCCTTACAATCCGGGTGAGGCAGACTATGGCTACACCTTC. This gives the protein CASSPYNPGEADYGYTF. The chain employs TRBV4-2 and TRBJ1-2; no reliable D call. Trimming left V 4 bases short and J 3 bases short, with 21 bases between. Germline V lookup: CDR1 LGHNA, CDR2 YNFKEQ. This CDR3 has 17 residues.

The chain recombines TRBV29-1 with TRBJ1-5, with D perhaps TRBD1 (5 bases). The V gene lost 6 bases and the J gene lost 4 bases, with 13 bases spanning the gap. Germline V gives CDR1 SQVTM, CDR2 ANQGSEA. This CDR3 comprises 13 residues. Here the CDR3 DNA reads TGCAGCGTCCAGGGTACCCTTAATCAGCCCCAGCATTTT. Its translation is CSVQGTLNQPQHF.

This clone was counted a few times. In nucleotides, the CDR3 is TGTGCCAGCAGCTTGTTTCTAGCGGGGGGGTTAACTAGCACAGATACGCAGTATTTT. This encodes CASSLFLAGGLTSTDTQYF. This chain joins TRBV11-2 and TRBJ2-3, with TRBD2 matching over 12 bases. The V gene end was trimmed by 3 bases and the J gene end by 0 bases; junction bases not matched to a gene: 10. The germline gives CDR1 SGHAT, CDR2 FQNNGV. The CDR3 sequence is 19 residues long.

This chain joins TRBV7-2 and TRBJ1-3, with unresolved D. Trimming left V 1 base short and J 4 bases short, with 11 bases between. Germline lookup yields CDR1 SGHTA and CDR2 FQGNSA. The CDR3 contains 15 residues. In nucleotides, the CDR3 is TGTGCCAGCAGCTTAGGCTGGCAGGCGGGAAACACCATATATTTT. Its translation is CASSLGWQAGNTIYF.

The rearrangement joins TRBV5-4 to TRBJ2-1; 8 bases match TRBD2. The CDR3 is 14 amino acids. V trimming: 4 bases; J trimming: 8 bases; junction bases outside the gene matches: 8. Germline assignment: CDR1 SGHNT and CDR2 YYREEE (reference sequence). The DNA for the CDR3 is TGTGCCAGCAGCCCGGGGGGGGGCGGCGATGAGCAGTTCTTC. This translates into CASSPGGGGDEQFF.

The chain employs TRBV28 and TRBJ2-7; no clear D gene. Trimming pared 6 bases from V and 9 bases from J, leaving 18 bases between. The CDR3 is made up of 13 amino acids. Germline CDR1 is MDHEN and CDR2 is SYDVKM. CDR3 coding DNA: TGTGCCAGCAGCCCACCTCACTCAAACGGGCAGTACTTC. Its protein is CASSPPHSNGQYF.

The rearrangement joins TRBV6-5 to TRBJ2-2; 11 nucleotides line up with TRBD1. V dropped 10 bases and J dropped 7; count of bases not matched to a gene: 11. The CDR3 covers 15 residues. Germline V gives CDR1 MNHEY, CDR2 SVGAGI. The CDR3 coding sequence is TGTGCCACCGCGATAGGACAGGGGGCGTTCGGGGAGCTGTTTTTT. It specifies CATAIGQGAFGELFF.

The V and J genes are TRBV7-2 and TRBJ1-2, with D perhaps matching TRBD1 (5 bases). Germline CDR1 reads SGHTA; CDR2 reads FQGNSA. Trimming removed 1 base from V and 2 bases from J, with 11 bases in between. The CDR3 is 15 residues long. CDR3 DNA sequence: TGTGCCAGCAGCTTAGTGCAGGGCCTGAACTATGGCTACACCTTC. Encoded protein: CASSLVQGLNYGYTF.

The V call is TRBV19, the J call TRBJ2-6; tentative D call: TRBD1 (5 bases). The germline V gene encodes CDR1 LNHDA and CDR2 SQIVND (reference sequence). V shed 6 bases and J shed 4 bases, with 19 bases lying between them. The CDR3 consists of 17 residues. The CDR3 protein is CASRPTATLLGANVLTF. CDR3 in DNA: TGTGCCAGTAGACCGACAGCCACCCTCTTGGGGGCCAACGTCCTGACTTTC.

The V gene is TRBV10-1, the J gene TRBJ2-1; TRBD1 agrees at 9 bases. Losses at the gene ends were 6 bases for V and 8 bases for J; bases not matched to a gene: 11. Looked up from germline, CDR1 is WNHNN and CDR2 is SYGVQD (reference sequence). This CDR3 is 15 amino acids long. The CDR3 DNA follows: TGCGCCAGCAGCGCCTACGGGACAGGGTTCGATGAGCAGTTCTTC. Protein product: CASSAYGTGFDEQFF.